This TCR beta chain was retrieved from a study of T cells in Graves' hyperthyroidism and ophthalmopathy. Researchers barred patients who had uncontrolled infection, other autoimmune disease, pregnancy or lactation. RNA transcripts served as the template for amplifying TCR beta CDR3 regions. An initial round of RT-PCR targeting the TCR CDR3 relied on the HTBI primer set. One entry per CDR3 protein, called by TCRdb with MiXCR from the multiplex PCR reads. The sample lists a few hundred thousand distinct CDR3 sequences, 40% to 50% occurring once. Study conclusions and caveats: In blood, most of the thyroid clonotypes expanded above 0.001 were also present. Ophthalmopathy was model-predicted a median approximately 6.9 months pre-onset. A model using 13 V-J features told ophthalmopathy apart from stable hyperthyroidism.

CDR3 size: 15 residues. Trimming pared 1 base from V and 2 bases from J, leaving 11 bases between. CDR1 SGHAT and CDR2 FQNNGV come from the germline V gene. A remark on this clonotype: Its antigen is not known.

The sequenced sample was peripheral blood or thyroid tissue (not recorded which). The chain couples TRBV11-2 to TRBJ2-5; TRBD1 might be the D (6 bases). The source is an adult woman with Graves' disease, either hyperthyroidism or ophthalmopathy (not recorded which). This CDR3 is CASSLVGQYQETQYF. The CDR3 nucleotides read TGTGCCAGCAGCTTAGTCGGACAGTATCAAGAGACCCAGTACTTC.